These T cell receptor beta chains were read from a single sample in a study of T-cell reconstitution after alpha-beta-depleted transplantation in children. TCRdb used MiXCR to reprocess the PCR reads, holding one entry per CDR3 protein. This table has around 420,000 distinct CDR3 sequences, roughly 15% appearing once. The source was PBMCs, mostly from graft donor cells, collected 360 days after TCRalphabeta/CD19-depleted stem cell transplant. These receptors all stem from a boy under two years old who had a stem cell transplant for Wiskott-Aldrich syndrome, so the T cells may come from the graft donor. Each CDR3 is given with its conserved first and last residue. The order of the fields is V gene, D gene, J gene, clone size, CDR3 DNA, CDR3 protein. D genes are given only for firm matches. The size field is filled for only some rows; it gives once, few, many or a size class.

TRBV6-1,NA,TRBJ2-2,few,TGTGCCAGCAGTGAATTGGGGTTAACCGGGGAGCTGTTTTTT,CASSELGLTGELFF
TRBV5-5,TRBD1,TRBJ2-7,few,TGTGCCAGCAGCTTGGCCTACCGGGACAGGGTATACGAGCAGTACTTC,CASSLAYRDRVYEQYF
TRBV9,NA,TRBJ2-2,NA,TGTGCCAGCAGCGTAGTTGGCGGGGAGCTGTTTTTT,CASSVVGGELFF
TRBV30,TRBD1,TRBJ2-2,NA,TGTGCCTGGAGTGTATTGGTGGGACAGGGGCTGTTTTTT,CAWSVLVGQGLFF
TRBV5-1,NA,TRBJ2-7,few,TGCGCCAGCAGCTTGGAAACAGGTCGGGGCGAGCAGTACTTC,CASSLETGRGEQYF
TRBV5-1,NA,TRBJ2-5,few,TGCGCCAGCAGCTTGGCCTGGACCCCTACACGAGAGACCCAGTACTTC,CASSLAWTPTRETQYF
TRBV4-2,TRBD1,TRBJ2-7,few,TGTGCCAGCAGCCGCGACAGGGTCGAGCAGTACTTC,CASSRDRVEQYF
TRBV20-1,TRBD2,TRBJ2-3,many,TGCAGTGCAAGACTAGCACACACAGATACGCAGTATTTT,CSARLAHTDTQYF
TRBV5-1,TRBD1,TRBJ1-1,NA,TGCGCCAGCAGCTTAGTACGGACAGGGGGCACTGAAGCTTTCTTT,CASSLVRTGGTEAFF
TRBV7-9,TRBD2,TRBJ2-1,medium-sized,TGTGCCAGCAGACGTAGCGGGAGCTCCTACAATGAGCAGTTCTTC,CASRRSGSSYNEQFF
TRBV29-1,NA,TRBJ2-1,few,TGCAGCGTCCAAGGACAGTACAATGAGCAGTTCTTC,CSVQGQYNEQFF
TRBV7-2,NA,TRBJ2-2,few,TGTGCCAGCAGGCAGGGGGGGAGCACCGGGGAGCTGTTTTTT,CASRQGGSTGELFF
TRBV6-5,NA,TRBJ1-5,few,TGTGCCAGCAGTTCCCATCCCGCGAGGGGTCAGCCCCAGCATTTT,CASSSHPARGQPQHF
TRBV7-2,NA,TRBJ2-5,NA,TGTGCCAGCAGCTCAGGACAGAAACAAGAGACCCAGTACTTC,CASSSGQKQETQYF
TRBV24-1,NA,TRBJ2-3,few,TGTGCCACCAGTGACCCCCTTGGACCGGGACATACGCAGTATTTT,CATSDPLGPGHTQYF
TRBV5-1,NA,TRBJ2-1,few,TGCGCCAGCAGCTTGGCTCCATCCTCCGGGGATGAGCAGTTCTTC,CASSLAPSSGDEQFF
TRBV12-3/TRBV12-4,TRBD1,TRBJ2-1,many,TGTGCCAGCAGTAAGGGACAGGGGGCCTACAATGAGCAGTTCTTC,CASSKGQGAYNEQFF
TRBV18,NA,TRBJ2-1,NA,TGTGCCAGCTCACCAATTGTCCCGCAGTCGTTCTACAATGAGCAGTTCTTC,CASSPIVPQSFYNEQFF
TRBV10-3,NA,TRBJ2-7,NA,TGTGCCATCAGTGCAGACGGACGCAAGGGGGGCTACGAGCAGTACTTC,CAISADGRKGGYEQYF
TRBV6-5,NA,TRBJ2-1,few,TGTGCCAGCAGACTCGATTCAGGGGTCCCCGCGCGGCAGTTCTTC,CASRLDSGVPARQFF
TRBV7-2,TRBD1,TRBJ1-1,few,TGTGCCAGCAGCACCCGGACAGGTTTGAACACTGAAGCTTTCTTT,CASSTRTGLNTEAFF
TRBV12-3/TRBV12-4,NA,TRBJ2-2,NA,TGTGCCAGCAGTTTTGGGGACGGGGACGGGGAGCTGTTTTTT,CASSFGDGDGELFF
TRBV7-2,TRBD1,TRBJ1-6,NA,TGTGCCAGCAGCGCCTGGACAGGGTATTATAATTCACCCCTCCACTTT,CASSAWTGYYNSPLHF
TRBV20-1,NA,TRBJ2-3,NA,TGCAGTGCTATCAGGCAGGGGACAGATACGCAGTATTTT,CSAIRQGTDTQYF
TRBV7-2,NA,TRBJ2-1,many,TGTGCCAGCAGCAATCGCCGAGGCGGGACCTACAATGAGCAGTTCTTC,CASSNRRGGTYNEQFF
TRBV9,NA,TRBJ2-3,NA,TGTGCCAGCAGCGCCTCGGGGGATACGCAGTATTTT,CASSASGDTQYF
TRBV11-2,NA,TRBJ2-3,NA,TGTGCCAGCAGCCCCGTCGGGGCCCTAGATACGCAGTATTTT,CASSPVGALDTQYF
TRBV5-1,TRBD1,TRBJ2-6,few,TGCGCCAGCAGCTTGATGACAGGGGGCTGGTCTGGGGCCAACGTCCTGACTTTC,CASSLMTGGWSGANVLTF
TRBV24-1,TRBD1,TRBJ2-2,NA,TGTGCCACCAGTGACGGGACAGGACACCGCACCGGGGAGCTGTTTTTT,CATSDGTGHRTGELFF